This is a list of T cell receptor beta chains from one sample in a study of cytomegalovirus exposure and HLA in healthy donors. Sequenced by immunoSEQ multiplex PCR; TCRdb stores in-frame clones only, minus some. The sample records 80,000 or so clones, around 84% being singletons. Sample: PBMCs. The receptors were sampled from a man aged 35-49 years in good health and CMV-seronegative. Both conserved end residues are part of each CDR3. Fields, in order: V gene, clone size, D gene, J gene, CDR3 DNA, CDR3 protein. D genes are given only for firm matches. Clone size, where shown, is once, few, many, or a class for clones that have expanded.

>TRBV4-1|NA|NA|TRBJ2-4
TGCGCCAGCAGCCAGACAGGAGGCAAAAACATTCAGTACTTC
CASSQTGGKNIQYF
>TRBV27|NA|TRBD2|TRBJ2-3
TGTGCCAGCAGTTTAAACCCGCGGGGGGATACGCAGTATTTT
CASSLNPRGDTQYF
>TRBV4-2|NA|NA|TRBJ2-2
TGTGCCAGCAGCCAAGGAGGGGGGGGGAAGAACACCGGGGAGCTGTTTTTT
CASSQGGGGKNTGELFF
>TRBV9|NA|NA|TRBJ2-3
TGTGCCAGCAGCGGCGGGGGCGGACGCACAGATACGCAGTATTTT
CASSGGGGRTDTQYF
>TRBV15|NA|NA|TRBJ1-1
TGTGCCACCAGCAGAGATCGACTAACAGCGAACACTGAAGCTTTCTTT
CATSRDRLTANTEAFF
>TRBV11-2|NA|NA|TRBJ2-7
TGTGCCAGCCGTAAAGCCCTGGCAGGGGCCTACGAGCAGTACTTC
CASRKALAGAYEQYF
>TRBV5-1|NA|TRBD1|TRBJ2-7
TGCGCCAGCAGCTTGGGGGACAGACCCCGGGAGCAGTACTTC
CASSLGDRPREQYF
>TRBV7-5|NA|NA|TRBJ2-2
TGTGCCAGAAGCTCTCCGGGACACACGAACACCGGGGAGCTGTTTTTT
CARSSPGHTNTGELFF
>TRBV5-6|NA|NA|TRBJ2-1
TGTGCCAGCAGCGGGAGGGGGGCATCCTACAATGAGCAGTTCTTC
CASSGRGASYNEQFF
>TRBV27|NA|TRBD2|TRBJ2-5
TGTGCCAGCAGTTTAATAGCGGGAGGACCTCAAGAGACCCAGTACTTC
CASSLIAGGPQETQYF
>TRBV27|NA|TRBD1|TRBJ2-7
TGTGCCAGCAGTCACGCCGGGACAGTCGCCTACGAGCAGTACTTC
CASSHAGTVAYEQYF
>TRBV7-9|few|TRBD1|TRBJ1-4
TGTGCCAGCAGTGAGCCGGGACAGGGGGCTTCGGTTGAAAAACTGTTTTTT
CASSEPGQGASVEKLFF
>TRBV7-2|NA|TRBD2|TRBJ2-7
TGTGCCAGCAGCGTAAGACTAGCGTGGGACGAGCAGTACTTC
CASSVRLAWDEQYF
>TRBV27|NA|NA|TRBJ2-3
TGTGCCAGCAGTAACCCGGGAGGCACAGATACGCAGTATTTT
CASSNPGGTDTQYF
>TRBV29-1|NA|TRBD1|TRBJ1-3
TGCAGCGTTGGCGAGGGGGCGGCCATATATTTT
CSVGEGAAIYF
>TRBV5-4|NA|TRBD1|TRBJ1-2
TGTGCCAGCAGCCCAACCCGACAGGGGGCGGATGGCTACACCTTC
CASSPTRQGADGYTF
>TRBV27|NA|NA|TRBJ1-1
TGTGCCAGCAGTTTATTAGGACTTGCGGGGGTGAACACTGAAGCTTTCTTT
CASSLLGLAGVNTEAFF
>TRBV7-2|NA|NA|TRBJ2-7
TGTGCCAGCAGCTTATCCCCGGGGGAGCAGTACTTC
CASSLSPGEQYF
>TRBV7-9|few|NA|TRBJ1-1
TGTGCCAGCAGCTATACCGCGTTTGAAGCTTTCTTT
CASSYTAFEAFF
>TRBV7-3|few|NA|TRBJ2-3
TGTGCCAGCAGCTTAGGACTAGCAGGGGGTACTGGTACGCAGTATTTT
CASSLGLAGGTGTQYF
>TRBV27|once|NA|TRBJ1-1
TGTGCCAGCAGTTTATCTCCGGGGAACACTGAAGCTTTCTTT
CASSLSPGNTEAFF
>TRBV28|NA|NA|TRBJ2-3
TGTGCCAGCAGTATAGGGAGTAGCTCAGATACGCAGTATTTT
CASSIGSSSDTQYF
>TRBV7-6|NA|TRBD2|TRBJ2-2
TGTGCCAGCAGCTCGACTAGCGGGAGTTATACCGGGGAGCTGTTTTTT
CASSSTSGSYTGELFF
>TRBV12-5|NA|NA|TRBJ1-2
TGTGCTAGTTCATTGGAGAACTATGGCTACACCTTC
CASSLENYGYTF
>TRBV13|NA|NA|TRBJ2-2
TGTGCCAGCAGCCCCGGACTCAACACCGGGGAGCTGTTTTTT
CASSPGLNTGELFF
>TRBV12-5|few|NA|TRBJ2-5
TGTGCTAGTGGTTTGTCGAGTCAAGAGACCCAGTACTTC
CASGLSSQETQYF
>TRBV30|NA|TRBD2|TRBJ2-3
TGTGCCTGGAGTGTTGGTAGCGGGGGCACAGATACGCAGTATTTT
CAWSVGSGGTDTQYF
>TRBV5-5|few|TRBD2|TRBJ2-7
TGTGCCAGTTCGCGGACTAGCGGGAACTACGAGCAGTACTTC
CASSRTSGNYEQYF
>TRBV10-2|NA|NA|TRBJ1-2
TGCGCCAGCACCCTACAGACAGGAGCTTTTAACTATGGCTACACCTTC
CASTLQTGAFNYGYTF
>TRBV10-2|few|TRBD1|TRBJ1-1
TGCGCCAGCAGTACCCAGGGGGTGCACACTGAAGCTTTCTTT
CASSTQGVHTEAFF
>TRBV7-9|NA|NA|TRBJ1-2
TGTGCCAGCAGCTTAGCCCAAGAGCAAGGCTACACCTTC
CASSLAQEQGYTF
>TRBV5-6|NA|TRBD2|TRBJ2-1
TGTGCCAGCAGCTTGATGACTAGCGGGTACTACAATGAGCAGTTCTTC
CASSLMTSGYYNEQFF
>TRBV30|NA|TRBD1|TRBJ2-3
TGTGCCTGGGACAGGGGGGGACTCAGCGATACGCAGTATTTT
CAWDRGGLSDTQYF
>TRBV5-8|few|NA|TRBJ2-3
TGTGCCAGCAGCTTAATAGGAGATAGCACAGATACGCAGTATTTT
CASSLIGDSTDTQYF
>TRBV5-5|NA|NA|TRBJ2-3
TGTGCCAGCAGCCAAGCGGGATCAGGGGGCACAGATACGCAGTATTTT
CASSQAGSGGTDTQYF
>TRBV6-5|NA|TRBD1|TRBJ2-7
TGTGCCAGTCGGTCCGGACAGGCCTACGAGCAGTACTTC
CASRSGQAYEQYF
>TRBV6-1|few|TRBD2|TRBJ2-7
TGTGCCAGCAGTGGGGAGGGACGGGTTGCCTACGAGCAGTACTTC
CASSGEGRVAYEQYF
>TRBV9|NA|TRBD2|TRBJ2-2
TGTGCCAGCAGCGAGGGACTAAACACCGGGGAGCTGTTTTTT
CASSEGLNTGELFF
>TRBV28|NA|TRBD2|TRBJ2-7
TGTGCCAGCAGCGTTGGACTAGCGGGAGACAACGAGCAGTACTTC
CASSVGLAGDNEQYF
>TRBV28|NA|NA|TRBJ1-2
TGTGCCACCCACACGACTAACTATGGCTACACCTTC
CATHTTNYGYTF
>TRBV2|few|TRBD1|TRBJ1-2
TGTGCCAGTACACAAGGGGGCGGCTATGGCTACACCTTC
CASTQGGGYGYTF
>TRBV6-6|NA|NA|TRBJ1-5
TGTGCCAGCAGGAGCGACTTAGGAAATCAGCCCCAGCATTTT
CASRSDLGNQPQHF
>TRBV30|NA|NA|TRBJ2-2
TGTGCCGCGTTGGCGAACACCGGGGAGCTGTTTTTT
CAALANTGELFF
>TRBV5-4|NA|NA|TRBJ2-5
TGTGCCAGCAGCTCCGAACTAGGGAGGTCTGGGGAGCAGTACTTC
CASSSELGRSGEQYF
>TRBV11-2|NA|NA|TRBJ2-7
TGTGCCAGCAGCTTAGCCCAGGGGAGAGCCTACGAGCAGTACTTC
CASSLAQGRAYEQYF
>TRBV10-2|NA|NA|TRBJ2-1
TGCGCCAGCACCTCGCTAGACTCCCATGAGCAGTTCTTC
CASTSLDSHEQFF
>TRBV27|NA|TRBD2|TRBJ2-3
TGTGCCAGCTCCCCTGGGGTTAGCGGGAGGGCCACAGATACGCAGTATTTT
CASSPGVSGRATDTQYF